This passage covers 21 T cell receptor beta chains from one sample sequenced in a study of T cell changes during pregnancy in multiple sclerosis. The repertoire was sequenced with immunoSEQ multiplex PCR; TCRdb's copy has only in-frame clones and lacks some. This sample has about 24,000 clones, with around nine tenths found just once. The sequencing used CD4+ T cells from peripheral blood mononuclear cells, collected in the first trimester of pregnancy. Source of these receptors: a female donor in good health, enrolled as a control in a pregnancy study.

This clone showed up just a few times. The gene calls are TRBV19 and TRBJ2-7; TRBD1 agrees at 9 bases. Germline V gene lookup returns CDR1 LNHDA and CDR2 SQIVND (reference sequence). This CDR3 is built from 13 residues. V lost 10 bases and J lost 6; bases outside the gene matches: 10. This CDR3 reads CATQTGTGSEQYF. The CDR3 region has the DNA TGTGCCACCCAAACCGGGACAGGGAGCGAGCAGTACTTC.

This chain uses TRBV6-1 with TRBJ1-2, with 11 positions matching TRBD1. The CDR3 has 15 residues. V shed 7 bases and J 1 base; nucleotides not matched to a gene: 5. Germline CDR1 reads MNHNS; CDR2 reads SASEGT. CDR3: CASTTGTGGNYGYTF. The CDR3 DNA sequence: TGTGCCAGCACCACCGGGACAGGGGGTAACTATGGCTACACCTTC.

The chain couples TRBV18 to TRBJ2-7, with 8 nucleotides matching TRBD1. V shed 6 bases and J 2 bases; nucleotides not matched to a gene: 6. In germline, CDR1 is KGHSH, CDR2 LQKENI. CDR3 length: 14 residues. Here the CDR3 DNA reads TGTGCCAGCTCCCCCGGGACAGGACCCTACGAGCAGTACTTC. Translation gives CASSPGTGPYEQYF.

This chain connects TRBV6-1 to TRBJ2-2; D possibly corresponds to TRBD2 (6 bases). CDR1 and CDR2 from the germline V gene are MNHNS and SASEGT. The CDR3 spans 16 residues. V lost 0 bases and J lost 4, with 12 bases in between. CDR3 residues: CASSEALRRATGELFF. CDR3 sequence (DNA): TGTGCCAGCAGTGAAGCGCTTCGGAGGGCCACCGGGGAGCTGTTTTTT.

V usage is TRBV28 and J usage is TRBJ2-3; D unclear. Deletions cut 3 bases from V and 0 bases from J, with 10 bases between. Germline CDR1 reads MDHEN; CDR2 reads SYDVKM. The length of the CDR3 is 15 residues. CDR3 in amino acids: CASSFSGTSTDTQYF. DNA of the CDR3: TGTGCCAGCAGTTTCTCGGGTACTAGCACAGATACGCAGTATTTT.

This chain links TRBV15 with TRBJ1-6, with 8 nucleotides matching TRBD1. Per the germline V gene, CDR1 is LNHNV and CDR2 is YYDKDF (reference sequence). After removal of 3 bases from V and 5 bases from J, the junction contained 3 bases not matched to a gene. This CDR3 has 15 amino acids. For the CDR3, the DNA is TGTGCCACCAGCAGTCTGACAGGGGATAATTCACCCCTCCACTTT. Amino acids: CATSSLTGDNSPLHF.

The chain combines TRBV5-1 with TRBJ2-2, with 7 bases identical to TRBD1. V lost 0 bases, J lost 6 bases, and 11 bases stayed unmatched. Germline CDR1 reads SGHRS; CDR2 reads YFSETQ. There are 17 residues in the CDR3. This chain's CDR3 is CASSLGQGIGLAGELFF. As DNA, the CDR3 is TGCGCCAGCAGCTTGGGACAGGGAATCGGTTTGGCCGGGGAGCTGTTTTTT.

Here the CDR3 reads CASSAGTGFNQPQHF. The CDR3 DNA is TGTGCCAGCAGCGCCGGGACAGGTTTTAATCAGCCCCAGCATTTT. The J gene is TRBJ1-5, the V gene TRBV5-8, with TRBD1 identical over 8 bases. J was trimmed by 4 bases and V by 4 bases; bases with no gene match: 7. The CDR3 sequence is 15 residues long. The germline gives CDR1 SGHTS, CDR2 YDEGEE.

CDR3 in DNA: TGTGCCAGCAGGCATGAGGGGGTCTCCTACAATGAGCAGTTCTTC. Encoded protein: CASRHEGVSYNEQFF. The chain recombines TRBV7-9 with TRBJ2-1; D might be TRBD1 (6 bases). CDR3 length equals 15 residues. Trimming shortened V by 6 bases and J by 0 bases, and 12 bases separated the two germline ends. Germline values: CDR1 SEHNR, CDR2 FQNEAQ (reference sequence).

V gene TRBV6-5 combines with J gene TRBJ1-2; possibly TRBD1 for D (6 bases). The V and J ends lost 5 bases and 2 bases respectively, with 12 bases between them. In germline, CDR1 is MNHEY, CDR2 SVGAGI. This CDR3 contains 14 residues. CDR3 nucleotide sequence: TGTGCCAGCAGTCCAGGGGTGGGGAACTATGGCTACACCTTC. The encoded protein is CASSPGVGNYGYTF.

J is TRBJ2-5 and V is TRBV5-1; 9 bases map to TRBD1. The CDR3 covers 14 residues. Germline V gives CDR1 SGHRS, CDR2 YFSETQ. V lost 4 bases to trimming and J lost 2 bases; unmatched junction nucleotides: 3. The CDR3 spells CASSPGQGQETQYF. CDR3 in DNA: TGCGCCAGCAGCCCGGGACAGGGACAAGAGACCCAGTACTTC. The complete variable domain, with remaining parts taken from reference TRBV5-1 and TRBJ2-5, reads KAGVTQTPRYLIKTRGQQVTLSCSPISGHRSVSWYQQTPGQGLQFLFEYFSETQRNKGNFPGRFSGRQFSNSRSEMNVSTLELGDSALYLCASSPGQGQETQYFGPGTRLLVL.

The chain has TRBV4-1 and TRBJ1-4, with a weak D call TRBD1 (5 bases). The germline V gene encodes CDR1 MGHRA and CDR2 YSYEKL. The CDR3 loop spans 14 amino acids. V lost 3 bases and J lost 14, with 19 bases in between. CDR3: CASSQGTAFVRLFF. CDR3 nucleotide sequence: TGCGCCAGCAGCCAGGGGACTGCTTTTGTTCGGCTGTTTTTT.

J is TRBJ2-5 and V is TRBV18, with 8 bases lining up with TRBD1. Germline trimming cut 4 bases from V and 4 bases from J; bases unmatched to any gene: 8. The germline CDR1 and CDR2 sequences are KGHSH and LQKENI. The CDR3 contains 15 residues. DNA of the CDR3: TGTGCCAGCTCACTCCGGACAGGGACAGGAGAGACCCAGTACTTC. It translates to CASSLRTGTGETQYF. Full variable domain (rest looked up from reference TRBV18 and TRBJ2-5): NAGVMQNPRHLVRRRGQEARLRCSPMKGHSHVYWYRQLPEEGLKFMVYLQKENIIDESGMPKERFSAEFPKEGPSILRIQQVVRGDSAAYFCASSLRTGTGETQYFGPGTRLLVL.

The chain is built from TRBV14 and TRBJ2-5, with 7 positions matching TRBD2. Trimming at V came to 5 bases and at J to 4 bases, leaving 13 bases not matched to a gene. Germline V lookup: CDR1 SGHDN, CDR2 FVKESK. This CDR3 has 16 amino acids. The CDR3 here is CASSKPGLRSRETQYF. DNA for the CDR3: TGTGCCAGCAGCAAACCGGGACTAAGATCGCGAGAGACCCAGTACTTC. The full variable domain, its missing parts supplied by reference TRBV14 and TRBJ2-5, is EAGVTQFPSHSVIEKGQTVTLRCDPISGHDNLYWYRRVMGKEIKFLLHFVKESKQDESGMPNNRFLAERTGGTYSTLKVQPAELEDSGVYFCASSKPGLRSRETQYFGPGTRLLVL.

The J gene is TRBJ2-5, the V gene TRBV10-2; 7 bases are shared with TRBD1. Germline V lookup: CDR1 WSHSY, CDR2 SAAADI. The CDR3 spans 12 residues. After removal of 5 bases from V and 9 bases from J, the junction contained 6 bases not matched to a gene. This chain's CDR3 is CASSTGELSQYF. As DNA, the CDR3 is TGCGCCAGCAGTACAGGGGAGTTGTCCCAGTACTTC.

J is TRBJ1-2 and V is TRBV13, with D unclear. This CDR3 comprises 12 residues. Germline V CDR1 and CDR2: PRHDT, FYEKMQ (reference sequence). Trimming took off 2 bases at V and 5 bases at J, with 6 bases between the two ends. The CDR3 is CASSLNLYGYTF. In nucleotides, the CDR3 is TGTGCCAGCAGCTTAAATCTTTATGGCTACACCTTC.

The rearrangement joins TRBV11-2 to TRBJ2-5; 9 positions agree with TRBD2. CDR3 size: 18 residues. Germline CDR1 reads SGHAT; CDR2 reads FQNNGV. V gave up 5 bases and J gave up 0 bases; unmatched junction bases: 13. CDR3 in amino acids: CASSRRDISGGNQETQYF. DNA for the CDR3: TGTGCCAGCAGCCGACGAGATATTAGCGGGGGCAACCAAGAGACCCAGTACTTC.

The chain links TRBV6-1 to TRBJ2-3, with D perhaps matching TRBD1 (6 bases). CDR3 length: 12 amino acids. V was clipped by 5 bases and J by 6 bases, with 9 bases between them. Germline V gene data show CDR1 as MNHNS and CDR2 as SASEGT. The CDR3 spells CASSRQVDTQYF. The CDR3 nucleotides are TGTGCCAGCAGTCGACAGGTGGATACGCAGTATTTT.

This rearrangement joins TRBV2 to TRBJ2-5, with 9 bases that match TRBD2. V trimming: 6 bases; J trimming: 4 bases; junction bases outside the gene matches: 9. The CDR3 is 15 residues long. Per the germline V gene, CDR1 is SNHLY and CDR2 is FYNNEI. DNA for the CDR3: TGTGCCAGCAGAAATAGCGGGAGTGGGGGAGAGACCCAGTACTTC. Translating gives CASRNSGSGGETQYF.

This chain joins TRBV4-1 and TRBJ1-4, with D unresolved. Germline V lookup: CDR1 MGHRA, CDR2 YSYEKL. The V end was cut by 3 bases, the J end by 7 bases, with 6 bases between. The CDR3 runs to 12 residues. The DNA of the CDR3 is TGCGCCAGCAGCCATCCCATTGAAAAACTGTTTTTT. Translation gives CASSHPIEKLFF.

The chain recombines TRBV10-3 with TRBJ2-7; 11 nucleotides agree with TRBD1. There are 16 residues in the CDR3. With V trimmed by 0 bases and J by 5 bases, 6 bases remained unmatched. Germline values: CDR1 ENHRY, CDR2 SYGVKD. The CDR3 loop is CAISESIGTGGDEQYF. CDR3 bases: TGTGCCATCAGTGAGTCAATCGGGACAGGGGGTGACGAGCAGTACTTC.